The present TCR beta chain was sequenced within a study of regulatory T cells in long-lasting Graves disease. General study findings and limits: Favored gene segments in persistent disease were TRBV28, TRBJ1-2 and TRBJ2-5.

J gave up 3 bases and V 5 bases, and 10 bases lay outside the gene matches. Germline V gene sequence: CDR1 MDHEN, CDR2 SYDVKM. CDR3 length: 15 amino acids. The TCR beta library used iRepertoire HTBI primers with Arm-PCR amplification of CDR3. TCRdb used MiXCR to reprocess the multiplex PCR reads, holding one entry per CDR3 protein. The data show a few hundred thousand distinct CDR3 sequences, approximately 22% seen once. As regards this clonotype: Its specificity is not known.

Time point of the sample: persistent/refractory GD, antithyroid drugs over 5 years with positive TRAb. RNA from PBMCs was the source of the TCR library. This sequence was found in a female donor with Graves disease. The sample here was peripheral blood mononuclear cells (PBMCs), taken when the disease was refractory, from a patient treated with antithyroid drugs. This chain links TRBV28 with TRBJ2-7; 7 bases line up with TRBD1. The DNA for the CDR3 is TGTGCCAGCAGTACCCTGAGGACAGGTCTCTACGAGCAGTACTTC. Translation gives CASSTLRTGLYEQYF. Full variable domain (missing parts from reference TRBV28 and TRBJ2-7): DVKVTQSSRYLVKRTGEKVFLECVQDMDHENMFWYRQDPGLGLRLIYFSYDVKMKEKGDIPEGYSVSREKKERFSLILESASTNQTSMYLCASSTLRTGLYEQYFGPGTRLTVT.